Each of the 22 T cell receptor beta chains below was sequenced from the same sample in a study of T-cell memory formation after mild COVID-19. TCRdb passed the 5' RACE reads through MiXCR, listing each CDR3 protein once. This table has approximately 560,000 distinct CDR3 sequences, 17% appearing once. Source material: PBMCs or a T cell subset sorted from them (not recorded which). The receptors derive from an adult woman who had mild COVID-19 (a few samples of this study predate the infection). Cell type and time point are not known.

This clonotype was found a few times. The chain couples TRBV7-9 to TRBJ1-1; no reliable D call. The CDR3 is 15 residues long. Between the trimmed V and J ends, which lost 5 bases and 4 bases, there was a span of 17 bases. From germline, CDR1 is SEHNR and CDR2 FQNEAQ (reference sequence). The CDR3 loop reads CASSHRGIGGTEAFF. DNA for the CDR3: TGTGCCAGCAGCCACCGAGGGATCGGCGGCACTGAAGCTTTCTTT.

The chain uses TRBV6-6 and TRBJ2-7; D remains ambiguous. Trimming took off 8 bases at V and 2 bases at J, with 16 bases between the two ends. The length of the CDR3 is 14 residues. Germline V gene lookup returns CDR1 MNHNY and CDR2 SVGAGI (reference sequence). The CDR3 reads CASCSRLLPYEQYF. In DNA, the CDR3 is TGTGCCAGCTGCTCGAGACTCCTGCCCTACGAGCAGTACTTC.

This clonotype showed up many times. The chain recombines TRBV20-1 with TRBJ1-1; D unresolved. The CDR3 length is 15 residues. Trimming pared 0 bases from V and 0 bases from J, leaving 11 bases between. Looked up from germline, CDR1 is DFQATT and CDR2 is SNEGSKA (reference sequence). The CDR3 region is CSARDAAGVNTEAFF. The CDR3 DNA is TGCAGTGCTAGAGATGCGGCAGGAGTGAACACTGAAGCTTTCTTT.

There are a few counts of this clonotype. This chain connects TRBV12-3 or TRBV12-4 to TRBJ1-1, with 7 bases fitting TRBD1. The J segment lost 3 bases and the V segment lost 4 bases, leaving 8 bases of the junction unmatched. The CDR3 is made up of 15 amino acids. The CDR3: CASSSSGTEDTEAFF. The CDR3, as DNA: TGTGCCAGCAGTTCCTCCGGGACAGAGGACACTGAAGCTTTCTTT.

This clonotype appeared a few times. The V call is TRBV5-4, the J call TRBJ1-3; 11 positions agree with TRBD1. The CDR3 runs to 14 residues. The V gene's germline CDR1 is SGHNT and CDR2 YYREEE (reference sequence). V was pared by 4 bases and J by 8 bases, with 5 bases of the junction left unmatched. Written as DNA, the CDR3 is TGTGCCAGCAGCACTGGGACAGGGGGTGACACCATATATTTT. This translates into CASSTGTGGDTIYF.

This sequence joins TRBV12-3 or TRBV12-4 and TRBJ1-1, with D tentatively TRBD1 (6 bases). Trimming left V 5 bases short and J 0 bases short, with 10 bases between. The CDR3 loop spans 14 amino acids. CDR3 protein: CASSGGRLNTEAFF. Written as DNA, the CDR3 is TGTGCCAGCAGTGGGGGCCGTCTGAACACTGAAGCTTTCTTT.

The chain is built from TRBV29-1 and TRBJ2-1, with 14 positions matching TRBD2. The CDR3 has 14 amino acids. The germline CDR1 and CDR2 sequences are SQVTM and ANQGSEA. V gave up 6 bases and J gave up 7 bases; unmatched junction bases: 5. The CDR3 nucleotides are TGCAGCGTCTACGGGACTAGCGGGGGTAATGAGCAGTTCTTC. This encodes CSVYGTSGGNEQFF.

Notes on this clonotype: The junction and the germline gene differ at one end; a read error may be behind it. This chain links TRBV29-1 with TRBJ1-1; the D gene is possibly TRBD1 (5 bases). Germline lookup yields CDR1 SQVTM and CDR2 ANQGSEA. This CDR3 contains 14 residues. The DNA for the CDR3 is TGCAGCGTTGAACGATTACTAGTGGACACTGAATCTTTCTTT. It specifies CSVERLLVDTESFF.

The chain uses TRBV4-1 and TRBJ2-3; D ambiguous. The CDR3 contains 14 residues. The V end lost 1 base, the J end lost 4 bases, and 9 bases lay between the germline ends. Germline CDR1 MGHRA, CDR2 YSYEKL. CDR3 residues: CASSQGWSSDTQYF. The CDR3 coding sequence is TGCGCCAGCAGCCAAGGATGGAGTTCAGATACGCAGTATTTT.

The chain employs TRBV7-2 and TRBJ2-3; D gene ambiguous. The germline gives CDR1 SGHTA, CDR2 FQGNSA. The CDR3 has 12 residues. Trimming removed 8 bases from V and 1 base from J, with 7 bases in between. The CDR3 region has the DNA TGTGCCAGCGCCGAACGCACAGATACGCAGTATTTT. Protein: CASAERTDTQYF.

The chain uses TRBV9 and TRBJ2-1; D unclear. The V gene's germline CDR1 is SGDLS and CDR2 YYNGEE. The CDR3 is made up of 16 amino acids. The V end was cut by 4 bases, the J end by 1 base, with 15 bases between. The CDR3 protein is CASSPLVGGSYNEQFF. The CDR3 coding sequence is TGTGCCAGCAGCCCACTGGTAGGCGGTTCCTACAATGAGCAGTTCTTC. Using reference TRBV9 and TRBJ2-1 for the parts outside the CDR3, the full variable domain is DSGVTQTPKHLITATGQRVTLRCSPRSGDLSVYWYQQSLDQGLQFLIQYYNGEERAKGNILERFSAQQFPDLHSELNLSSLELGDSALYFCASSPLVGGSYNEQFFGPGTRLTVL.

This chain links TRBV12-3 or TRBV12-4 with TRBJ2-7, with TRBD2 identical over 7 bases. J gave up 6 bases and V 7 bases, and 9 bases lay outside the gene matches. The CDR3 consists of 13 residues. CDR3 DNA sequence: TGTGCCAGCACTCCTAGGACGGGGGGCGAGCAGTACTTC. It yields the protein CASTPRTGGEQYF.

The V gene is TRBV5-6, the J gene TRBJ2-1, with TRBD2 as a possible D gene (6 bases). There are 13 residues in the CDR3. V lost 9 bases to trimming and J lost 0 bases, with 10 bases between them. Germline values: CDR1 SGHDT, CDR2 YYEEEE. The CDR3 sequence: CATGASSYNEQFF. CDR3 coding DNA: TGTGCCACGGGAGCCTCCTCCTACAATGAGCAGTTCTTC.

The CDR3 loop reads CATSRDPGARTEAFF. The CDR3, as DNA: TGTGCCACCAGCAGAGACCCAGGGGCGCGGACTGAAGCTTTCTTT. This rearrangement joins TRBV15 to TRBJ1-1; the D gene is possibly TRBD1 (6 bases). V lost 0 bases and J lost 5, with 13 bases in between. The CDR3 totals 15 residues. Germline CDR1 reads LNHNV; CDR2 reads YYDKDF (reference sequence).

This clonotype was picked up a small number of times. V is TRBV7-9 and J is TRBJ2-7; D perhaps matches TRBD1 (5 bases). V gave up 1 base and J gave up 0 bases, with 25 bases separating them. The CDR3 has 20 residues. CDR1 is SEHNR and CDR2 is FQNEAQ in the germline V gene (reference sequence). The CDR3 sequence: CASSLVMVAGQAKGSYEQYF. The CDR3 DNA is TGTGCCAGCAGCTTAGTAATGGTGGCAGGACAAGCTAAAGGCTCCTACGAGCAGTACTTC.

This clonotype was counted only a few times. Compared with germline, one end of the junction differs, possibly owing to a read error. J is TRBJ1-2 and V is TRBV5-1; TRBD1 agrees at 10 bases. This CDR3 has 13 residues. CDR1 and CDR2 from the germline V gene are SGHRS and YFSETQ. Here the CDR3 DNA reads TGCGCCAGCAGCTTGGCCCCGGGACAGGGGCTCGAATGG. Encoded protein: CASSLAPGQGLEW.

The sample holds one count of this clonotype. The chain carries TRBV10-3 and TRBJ2-3; 7 bases agree with TRBD1. The germline CDR1 and CDR2 sequences are ENHRY and SYGVKD. Germline trimming cut 3 bases from V and 2 bases from J; bases unmatched to any gene: 11. CDR3 size: 17 residues. The CDR3 DNA sequence: TGTGCCATCAGTGAACAGGGGATCATTGGGTTCACAGATACGCAGTATTTT. This translates into CAISEQGIIGFTDTQYF.

This clonotype turned up a few times. The chain couples TRBV18 to TRBJ1-1; D is unresolved. V shed 2 bases and J shed 3 bases, with 10 bases lying between them. This CDR3 spans 14 amino acids. From germline, CDR1 is KGHSH and CDR2 LQKENI. For the CDR3, the DNA is TGTGCCAGCTCACCAACTCCCGCGTACACTGAAGCTTTCTTT. Encoded protein: CASSPTPAYTEAFF.

The chain links TRBV18 to TRBJ2-3, with D possibly matching TRBD2 (5 bases). Trimming took off 0 bases at V and 2 bases at J, with 12 bases between the two ends. Germline CDR1 and CDR2: KGHSH and LQKENI. The CDR3 is 16 amino acids. The CDR3 loop is CASSPPAGLHTDTQYF. CDR3 in DNA: TGTGCCAGCTCACCACCCGCAGGACTCCACACAGATACGCAGTATTTT.

This chain links TRBV30 with TRBJ1-1; 8 bases are a match to TRBD1. The length of the CDR3 is 15 residues. The J segment lost 5 bases and the V segment lost 2 bases, leaving 10 bases of the junction unmatched. Germline CDR1 reads GTSNPN; CDR2 reads SVGIG (reference sequence). CDR3 sequence: CAWSKGQVKRTEAFF. The CDR3 region has the DNA TGTGCCTGGAGTAAGGGACAGGTAAAGAGAACTGAAGCTTTCTTT.

The gene calls are TRBV18 and TRBJ2-3, with D tentatively TRBD2 (5 bases). This CDR3 spans 16 amino acids. The germline V gene encodes CDR1 KGHSH and CDR2 LQKENI. V was shortened by 1 base and J by 1 base, with 12 bases between the two germline ends. The CDR3 sequence is CASSPLLVFGTDTQYF. The CDR3 region has the DNA TGTGCCAGCTCACCACTACTAGTTTTCGGCACAGATACGCAGTATTTT.

This clonotype appeared a few times. V is TRBV12-3 or TRBV12-4 and J is TRBJ1-4; TRBD1 matches at 9 bases. The CDR3 length is 14 residues. The V segment lost 2 bases and the J segment 6 bases; nucleotides outside the gene matches: 1. CDR3 region: CASSLWTGDEKLFF. The CDR3 nucleotides read TGTGCCAGCAGTTTATGGACAGGGGATGAAAAACTGTTTTTT.